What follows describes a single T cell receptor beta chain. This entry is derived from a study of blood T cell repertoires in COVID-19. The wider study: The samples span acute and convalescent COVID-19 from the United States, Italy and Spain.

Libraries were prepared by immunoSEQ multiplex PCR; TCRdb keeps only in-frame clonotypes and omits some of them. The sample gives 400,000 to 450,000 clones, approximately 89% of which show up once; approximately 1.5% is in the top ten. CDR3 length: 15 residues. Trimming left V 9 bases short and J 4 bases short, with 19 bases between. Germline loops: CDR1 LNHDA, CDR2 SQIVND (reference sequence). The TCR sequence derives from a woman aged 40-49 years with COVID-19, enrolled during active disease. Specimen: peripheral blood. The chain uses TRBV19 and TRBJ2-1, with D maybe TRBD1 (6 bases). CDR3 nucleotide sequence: TGTGCCAGCACTATAACCGGGACACCGTACAATGAGCAGTTCTTC. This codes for CASTITGTPYNEQFF. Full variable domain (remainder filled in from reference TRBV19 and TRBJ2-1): DGGITQSPKYLFRKEGQNVTLSCEQNLNHDAMYWYRQDPGQGLRLIYYSQIVNDFQKGDIAEGYSVSREKKESFPLTVTSAQKNPTAFYLCASTITGTPYNEQFFGPGTRLTVL.